This T cell receptor (beta chain) was sequenced for a study of blood T cells in healthy people across ages. General study results and limits: While age rose, TCR beta diversity per million T cells dropped in a roughly linear way.

Concerning this clonotype itself: The antigen remains undetermined.

Together with a sample-barcoded 5' primer, a J-beta primer mix was included in a second PCR lasting roughly 6 to 12 cycles. A minimum of 2.5 million CDR3-containing paired-end reads was obtained for each sample. TCRdb analysed the 5' RACE reads with MiXCR anew, one entry per CDR3 protein. The table records hundreds of thousands of distinct CDR3 sequences, just over 55% of them present only once. All donors came from Russia, were Caucasian and healthy, and spanned ages roughly 6 to 95. Per-sample yields of isolated PBMCs were at least 7 million. V trimming: 3 bases; J trimming: 15 bases; junction bases outside the gene matches: 2. In germline, CDR1 is LGHDT, CDR2 YNNKEL (reference sequence). The CDR3 length is 13 residues.

This clonotype was sampled from a man aged 40-49 years in good health. What was sequenced was blood. The chain is built from TRBV3-1 and TRBJ2-1, with TRBD2 matching 16 bases. CDR3 DNA sequence: TGTGCCAGCAGCCAGGGACTAGCGGGGGGGCGGTTCTTC. As protein: CASSQGLAGGRFF.